What follows describes a single TCR beta chain. As yet, its antigen is unknown. The germline V gene has CDR1 SGHRS and CDR2 YFSETQ. V was cut by 3 bases and J by 5 bases, with 11 bases left in between. CDR3 size: 14 residues. The sample originates from a study of cytomegalovirus exposure and HLA in healthy donors. Whole-study results and caveats: Some TCR beta chains (about 170 of them) were listed as cytomegalovirus-associated. When analyzed later, the rates of TCR association showed variation by HLA locus, with DRB1 the most and HLA-C the fewest.

The PCR used 60 Vbeta and 13 Jbeta primers. Sequencing was performed with immunoSEQ multiplex PCR; in TCRdb, only in-frame clones are kept and a portion is missing. The data show approximately 210,000 clones, 75% to 80% seen once. Sample: PBMCs. The receptor was isolated from a male donor in good health and CMV-seronegative. The chain is built from TRBV5-1 and TRBJ1-4; a weak D match, TRBD1 (5 bases). CDR3 protein: CASSSLQGNEKLFF. The CDR3 DNA follows: TGCGCCAGCAGCTCCCTCCAGGGAAATGAAAAACTGTTTTTT.